The 29 T cell receptor beta chains reported below all come from one sample, sequenced in a study of blood T cell repertoires in COVID-19. This table comes from immunoSEQ multiplex PCR, and its TCRdb copy is limited to in-frame clones, with some not included. The sample has over 110,000 clones, roughly 76% seen once. The sample comprised peripheral blood. The receptors here all came from a man older than 75 with acute or convalescent COVID-19.

The chain links TRBV14 to TRBJ2-7; TRBD1 might be the D (6 bases). The CDR3 spans 13 residues. Germline V lookup: CDR1 SGHDN, CDR2 FVKESK. Trimming cost V 4 bases and J 7 bases, with 14 bases left between them. CDR3 nucleotides: TGTGCCAGCAGCCCCCGAGGGGGACGTGAGCAGTACTTC. Translation: CASSPRGGREQYF. The full variable domain, its missing parts supplied by reference TRBV14 and TRBJ2-7, is EAGVTQFPSHSVIEKGQTVTLRCDPISGHDNLYWYRRVMGKEIKFLLHFVKESKQDESGMPNNRFLAERTGGTYSTLKVQPAELEDSGVYFCASSPRGGREQYFGPGTRLTVT.

Remarks on this clone: Other nucleotide sequences in the sample specify the same CDR3. The J gene is TRBJ1-4, the V gene TRBV3-1 (or the pseudogene TRBV3-2); TRBD1 is a possible D gene (5 bases). V dropped 1 base and J dropped 6 bases, with 9 bases sitting between them. Germline CDR1 and CDR2: LGHDT and YNNKEL (reference sequence). The CDR3 consists of 14 residues. The chain's CDR3 is CASSQGGGDEKLFF. Written as DNA, the CDR3 is TGTGCCAGCAGCCAAGGGGGCGGGGATGAAAAACTGTTTTTT.

V gene TRBV5-1 combines with J gene TRBJ2-1, with D hard to call. The CDR3 extends over 15 amino acids. Germline-derived CDR1 and CDR2 are SGHRS and YFSETQ. Trimming left V 1 base short and J 0 bases short, with 8 bases between. The CDR3 sequence is CASSLSVSSYNEQFF. CDR3 in DNA: TGCGCCAGCAGCTTGAGCGTAAGCTCCTACAATGAGCAGTTCTTC.

This clone occurred once. The rearrangement links TRBV10-3 to TRBJ2-6; D possibly corresponds to TRBD2 (6 bases). Trimming took off 5 bases at V and 4 bases at J, with 21 bases between the two ends. Germline V gene lookup returns CDR1 ENHRY and CDR2 SYGVKD. The CDR3 spans 18 residues. The CDR3 DNA sequence: TGTGCCATCAGTCGTTCGACTAGTTTGCTGAGCGGGGCCAACGTCCTGACTTTC. It translates to CAISRSTSLLSGANVLTF.

The chain carries TRBV6-5 and TRBJ1-2, with a weak D call TRBD1 (5 bases). The CDR3 covers 14 residues. V gave up 1 base and J gave up 1 base, with 7 bases separating them. CDR1 is MNHEY, CDR2 SVGAGI, per germline. CDR3 sequence (DNA): TGTGCCAGCAGTTACTATCAGGGTAACTATGGCTACACCTTC. Amino acid sequence: CASSYYQGNYGYTF.

The rearrangement links TRBV18 to TRBJ1-3; no firm D call. This CDR3 has 14 residues. CDR1 is KGHSH and CDR2 is LQKENI in the germline V gene. V was trimmed by 0 bases and J by 9 bases, leaving 12 bases between them. DNA of the CDR3: TGTGCCAGCTCACCACCGGTCCCGGGAGTCACCATATATTTT. Translated, it gives CASSPPVPGVTIYF.

The chain combines TRBV11-3 with TRBJ2-7; 8 bases map to TRBD1. The J segment lost 0 bases and the V segment lost 3 bases, leaving 4 bases of the junction unmatched. Germline V gene lookup returns CDR1 SGHNT and CDR2 YENEEA. The length of the CDR3 is 15 residues. The CDR3 coding sequence is TGTGCCAGCAGCTTGGGGACAGGTAGCTCCTACGAGCAGTACTTC. This gives the protein CASSLGTGSSYEQYF.

This rearrangement joins TRBV6-5 to TRBJ1-2; 10 positions agree with TRBD1. Germline trimming cut 9 bases from V and 5 bases from J; bases unmatched to any gene: 9. The germline CDR1 and CDR2 sequences are MNHEY and SVGAGI. This CDR3 spans 14 amino acids. This chain's CDR3 is CASCLGQGFYGYTF. The CDR3 region has the DNA TGTGCCAGTTGCCTGGGACAGGGGTTTTATGGCTACACCTTC.

The CDR3, as DNA: TGTGCCAGCAGCGGGGGACAGGTTTCCTACAATGAGCAGTTCTTC. It yields the protein CASSGGQVSYNEQFF. The chain links TRBV9 to TRBJ2-1; 8 bases map to TRBD1. V lost 3 bases and J lost 1; bases outside the gene matches: 3. This CDR3 has 15 amino acids. In germline, CDR1 is SGDLS, CDR2 YYNGEE.

The chain combines TRBV6-4 with TRBJ2-1; 13 nucleotides line up with TRBD2. Germline V gene lookup returns CDR1 MRHNA and CDR2 SNTAGT. Unmatched junction bases numbered 3, after V lost 4 bases and J lost 3 bases. The CDR3 spans 16 residues. The CDR3 DNA reads as TGTGCCAGCAGTGGGACTAGCGGGGGTGTCTACAATGAGCAGTTCTTC. Its translation is CASSGTSGGVYNEQFF.

The chain recombines TRBV5-4 with TRBJ2-2; TRBD2 matches at 7 bases. J was trimmed by 1 base and V by 4 bases; bases with no gene match: 4. The CDR3 contains 15 residues. Germline values: CDR1 SGHNT, CDR2 YYREEE (reference sequence). In nucleotides, the CDR3 is TGTGCCAGCAGCCCGGGACTACAGAACACCGGGGAGCTGTTTTTT. Amino acid sequence: CASSPGLQNTGELFF.

The chain has TRBV9 and TRBJ1-6, with 9 bases fitting TRBD1. V was clipped by 3 bases and J by 8 bases; unmatched bases: 3. CDR3 size: 14 residues. Germline CDR1 is SGDLS and CDR2 is YYNGEE. In DNA, the CDR3 is TGTGCCAGCAGCGACCGGGACAGGGATTCACCCCTCCACTTT. Translated: CASSDRDRDSPLHF.

The rearrangement uses TRBV28 and TRBJ2-1; possibly TRBD1 for D (6 bases). Germline values: CDR1 MDHEN, CDR2 SYDVKM. This CDR3 comprises 17 residues. The V and J ends lost 6 bases and 0 bases respectively, with 18 bases between them. The chain's CDR3 is CASRKDRRPSSYNEQFF. The CDR3 DNA reads TGTGCCAGCAGGAAAGACAGGAGACCGAGCTCCTACAATGAGCAGTTCTTC.

This chain connects TRBV27 to TRBJ1-2; TRBD1 aligns across 7 bases. CDR3 length: 16 residues. Per the germline V gene, CDR1 is MNHEY and CDR2 is SMNVEV (reference sequence). The trim removed 8 bases at V and 2 bases at J, leaving 14 bases unmatched. CDR3 region: CASPLQGKVPNYGYTF. The CDR3 DNA reads as TGTGCCAGCCCGTTACAGGGGAAGGTTCCGAACTATGGCTACACCTTC.

This clone was counted once. The V call is TRBV5-4, the J call TRBJ2-2, with D tentatively TRBD2 (5 bases). Looked up from germline, CDR1 is SGHNT and CDR2 is YYREEE (reference sequence). The CDR3 sequence is 13 residues long. Trimming removed 0 bases at V and 9 bases at J, with 9 bases between. CDR3 loop: CASSLAGGRELFF. The CDR3 nucleotides are TGTGCCAGCAGCTTGGCCGGAGGTAGGGAGCTGTTTTTT. Complete variable domain (other parts from reference TRBV5-4 and TRBJ2-2): ETGVTQSPTHLIKTRGQQVTLRCSSQSGHNTVSWYQQALGQGPQFIFQYYREEENGRGNFPPRFSGLQFPNYSSELNVNALELDDSALYLCASSLAGGRELFFGEGSRLTVL.

The table lists this clone with a count of one. The chain has TRBV3-1 (or the pseudogene TRBV3-2) and TRBJ2-1; D gene unclear. Germline CDR1 LGHDT, CDR2 YNNKEL (reference sequence). The CDR3 runs 14 residues. V lost 1 base and J lost 7, with 11 bases in between. Written as DNA, the CDR3 is TGTGCCAGCAGCCAAGGGTACGAACTTAATGAGCAGTTCTTC. It codes for CASSQGYELNEQFF.

V gene TRBV5-4 combines with J gene TRBJ1-2; 7 positions agree with TRBD1. The CDR3 spans 14 residues. Trimming removed 0 bases from V and 6 bases from J; junction bases left unmatched: 5. Germline CDR1 and CDR2: SGHNT and YYREEE (reference sequence). The CDR3: CASSLGTGPNGYTF. The CDR3 DNA reads as TGTGCCAGCAGCTTGGGGACAGGCCCAAATGGCTACACCTTC.

The rearrangement links TRBV7-2 to TRBJ1-3; D is unclear. From germline, CDR1 is SGHTA and CDR2 FQGNSA. This CDR3 contains 12 residues. Trimming removed 4 bases from V and 3 bases from J, with 4 bases in between. The CDR3 is CASSSFGNTIYF. The CDR3 DNA is TGTGCCAGCAGCTCCTTTGGAAACACCATATATTTT. Together with reference TRBV7-2 and TRBJ1-3, the CDR3 gives the full variable domain: GAGVSQSPSNKVTEKGKDVELRCDPISGHTALYWYRQSLGQGLEFLIYFQGNSAPDKSGLPSDRFSAERTGGSVSTLTIQRTQQEDSAVYLCASSSFGNTIYFGEGSWLTVV.

The J gene is TRBJ1-1, the V gene TRBV5-1; 8 bases line up with TRBD1. Unmatched junction bases numbered 6, after V lost 4 bases and J lost 4 bases. This CDR3 is 14 amino acids long. The germline CDR1 and CDR2 sequences are SGHRS and YFSETQ. The CDR3 nucleotides read TGCGCCAGCAGCCGCGGAACAGGGGGCACTGAAGCTTTCTTT. This encodes CASSRGTGGTEAFF.

J is TRBJ2-3 and V is TRBV7-9; the D is unclear. The CDR3 length is 14 residues. Trimming stripped 2 bases from V and 4 bases from J, with 10 bases between. Looked up from germline, CDR1 is SEHNR and CDR2 is FQNEAQ (reference sequence). CDR3 sequence: CASSLTLDSDTQYF. The CDR3 region has the DNA TGTGCCAGCAGCTTAACCCTAGATTCAGATACGCAGTATTTT. The full variable domain, in which reference TRBV7-9 and TRBJ2-3 provide the parts outside the CDR3, is DTGVSQNPRHKITKRGQNVTFRCDPISEHNRLYWYRQTLGQGPEFLTYFQNEAQLEKSRLLSDRFSAERPKGSFSTLEIQRTEQGDSAMYLCASSLTLDSDTQYFGPGTRLTVL.

The V and J genes are TRBV6-6 and TRBJ1-5; D not certain. Trimming left V 0 bases short and J 1 base short, with 10 bases between. Germline V gene data show CDR1 as MNHNY and CDR2 as SVGAGI (reference sequence). The CDR3 is 16 amino acids. CDR3 sequence reads: CASSYSLQLSNQPQHF. In DNA, the CDR3 is TGTGCCAGCAGTTACTCTCTACAGCTAAGCAATCAGCCCCAGCATTTT.

The J gene is TRBJ1-2, the V gene TRBV27; 7 bases fit TRBD1. CDR3 length: 15 residues. Germline V gives CDR1 MNHEY, CDR2 SMNVEV (reference sequence). The J segment lost 4 bases and the V segment lost 5 bases, leaving 10 bases of the junction unmatched. The CDR3: CASSPSGGRGYGYTF. CDR3 sequence (DNA): TGTGCCAGCAGTCCCTCAGGGGGTAGGGGCTATGGCTACACCTTC.

The genes are TRBV5-1 and TRBJ2-7; TRBD2 matches at 7 bases. V dropped 0 bases and J dropped 3; count of bases not matched to a gene: 6. The CDR3 is 15 amino acids. Germline loops: CDR1 SGHRS, CDR2 YFSETQ. The CDR3 region is CASSLGPAGNYEQYF. CDR3 sequence (DNA): TGCGCCAGCAGCTTGGGGCCAGCGGGAAACTACGAGCAGTACTTC.

The CDR3 spells CASSPLRSNEKLFF. The DNA for the CDR3 is TGTGCCAGCTCACCCTTGAGATCTAATGAAAAACTGTTTTTT. The chain couples TRBV18 to TRBJ1-4; the D is unclear. The CDR3 is 14 residues long. The germline CDR1 and CDR2 sequences are KGHSH and LQKENI. With 3 bases removed from V and 3 bases from J, the gap between germline ends came to 8 bases.

V usage is TRBV5-1 and J usage is TRBJ2-5, with TRBD1 identical over 9 bases. The CDR3 consists of 15 residues. CDR1 and CDR2 from the germline V gene are SGHRS and YFSETQ. The J segment lost 4 bases and the V segment lost 4 bases, leaving 8 bases of the junction unmatched. The CDR3 nucleotides read TGCGCCAGCAGCACCCGGGGACAGGGCACAGAGACCCAGTACTTC. Translation gives CASSTRGQGTETQYF.

The V gene is TRBV5-4, the J gene TRBJ1-4; TRBD1 matches at 8 bases. CDR3 length equals 16 residues. Trimming cost V 3 bases and J 7 bases; bases outside gene matches: 11. Germline CDR1 reads SGHNT; CDR2 reads YYREEE (reference sequence). The DNA for the CDR3 is TGTGCCAGCAGCTCCGATACCCGGACAGGGTTTGAAAAACTGTTTTTT. As protein: CASSSDTRTGFEKLFF.

The chain combines TRBV7-8 with TRBJ1-6; TRBD1 is a possible D gene (6 bases). Trimming cost V 4 bases and J 0 bases, with 16 bases left between them. CDR1 and CDR2 (germline): SGHVS, FQNEAQ. The CDR3 totals 18 residues. Here the CDR3 DNA reads TGTGCCAGCAGCTCCACGAAGGACAGTCTCTCCTATAATTCACCCCTCCACTTT. This codes for CASSSTKDSLSYNSPLHF.

The CDR3 region is CASSQGVGVSYNEQFF. The CDR3 DNA reads as TGTGCCAGCTCCCAGGGGGTAGGGGTGTCCTACAATGAGCAGTTCTTC. The chain is built from TRBV9 and TRBJ2-1; 7 positions match TRBD1. The junction had 11 bases not matched to a gene; V was cut back by 7 bases and J by 1 base. Germline CDR1 is SGDLS and CDR2 is YYNGEE. The CDR3 is made up of 16 amino acids. The full variable domain, with the rest looked up from reference TRBV9 and TRBJ2-1, is DSGVTQTPKHLITATGQRVTLRCSPRSGDLSVYWYQQSLDQGLQFLIQYYNGEERAKGNILERFSAQQFPDLHSELNLSSLELGDSALYFCASSQGVGVSYNEQFFGPGTRLTVL.

This clone has only one observation. The chain couples TRBV7-3 to TRBJ2-2, with TRBD2 matching over 9 bases. The ends lost 5 bases at V and 4 bases at J; junction bases unmatched: 5. The CDR3 loop spans 15 amino acids. Germline V gene lookup returns CDR1 SGHTA and CDR2 FQGTGA. For the CDR3, the DNA is TGTGCCAGCAGCCCTCGAGCGGGGGGCACCGGGGAGCTGTTTTTT. This sequence encodes CASSPRAGGTGELFF.